The 26 T cell receptor beta chains presented below share a single source sample, sequenced in a study of long-term antiretroviral therapy in people with HIV. Version v3.0 of the immunoSEQ assay was performed at survey level. Method: immunoSEQ multiplex PCR; TCRdb's copy keeps in-frame clones and lacks some. Of approximately 36,000 clones in the sample, roughly 82% were seen once. This sample comprised unsorted PBMCs, obtained 0.6 years after starting antiretroviral therapy. These receptors all stem from a young man with HIV.

Judged by abundance, this clone is medium-sized (0.01 to 0.1%). This chain joins TRBV7-9 and TRBJ2-7; 9 nucleotides align to TRBD1. This CDR3 is built from 15 residues. From germline, CDR1 is SEHNR and CDR2 FQNEAQ (reference sequence). V shed 6 bases and J 2 bases; nucleotides not matched to a gene: 8. The chain's CDR3 is CASRGDRAPPYEQYF. The CDR3 bases are TGTGCCAGCAGAGGGGACAGGGCCCCCCCCTACGAGCAGTACTTC.

This clone was observed once. This chain joins TRBV5-1 and TRBJ2-1; the match to TRBD2 covers 9 bases. The CDR3 covers 18 residues. CDR1 and CDR2 from the germline V gene are SGHRS and YFSETQ. J was trimmed by 0 bases and V by 2 bases; bases with no gene match: 9. CDR3: CASSFLAGGPSSYNEQFF. DNA for the CDR3: TGCGCCAGCAGCTTTCTGGCGGGAGGGCCGAGCTCCTACAATGAGCAGTTCTTC.

The rearrangement links TRBV6-6 to TRBJ2-2; 8 bases agree with TRBD2. The V segment lost 8 bases and the J segment 4 bases; nucleotides outside the gene matches: 9. This CDR3 region has 15 residues. The germline V gene has CDR1 MNHNY and CDR2 SVGAGI (reference sequence). CDR3 coding DNA: TGTGCCAGCGCTGGGCGGGAGGTTAGCACCGGGGAGCTGTTTTTT. Protein: CASAGREVSTGELFF.

The chain carries TRBV18 and TRBJ1-2; D may be TRBD1 (5 bases). Looked up from germline, CDR1 is KGHSH and CDR2 is LQKENI. V shed 3 bases and J shed 3 bases, with 11 bases lying between them. The CDR3 loop spans 14 amino acids. The CDR3 bases are TGTGCCAGCTCACCCCAGGGTAACTACTATGGCTACACCTTC. This sequence encodes CASSPQGNYYGYTF.

V is TRBV7-6 and J is TRBJ1-1; D is possibly TRBD1 (5 bases). Germline values: CDR1 SGHVS, CDR2 FNYEAQ. Trimming left V 3 bases short and J 4 bases short, with 9 bases between. CDR3 size: 13 residues. The CDR3 nucleotides read TGTGCCAGCAGCTTGTCAGGGAGCACTGAAGCTTTCTTT. It yields the protein CASSLSGSTEAFF.

This clone was counted a single time. V usage is TRBV7-9 and J usage is TRBJ2-7; 8 bases are a match to TRBD2. This CDR3 is 16 amino acids long. The germline V gene has CDR1 SEHNR and CDR2 FQNEAQ (reference sequence). Losses at the gene ends were 3 bases for V and 6 bases for J; bases not matched to a gene: 13. Here the CDR3 reads CASSFFLAGPFAEQYF. DNA for the CDR3: TGTGCCAGCAGCTTCTTTTTAGCGGGGCCCTTCGCCGAGCAGTACTTC.

This clone was counted a single time. This chain joins TRBV15 and TRBJ2-1; tentative D call: TRBD2 (6 bases). The CDR3 runs to 15 residues. With 1 base removed from V and 6 bases from J, the gap between germline ends came to 13 bases. Germline lookup yields CDR1 LNHNV and CDR2 YYDKDF (reference sequence). DNA of the CDR3: TGTGCCACCAGCAGAGCCGGAGGGCCACCCAATGAGCAGTTCTTC. Encoded protein: CATSRAGGPPNEQFF.

This clone was observed a few times. The chain uses TRBV28 and TRBJ2-1, with D maybe TRBD2 (5 bases). V dropped 2 bases and J dropped 9 bases, with 11 bases sitting between them. The CDR3 has 13 amino acids. Germline lookup yields CDR1 MDHEN and CDR2 SYDVKM. The CDR3 sequence is CASSLRGVIEQFF. The CDR3 region has the DNA TGTGCCAGCAGTTTACGGGGTGTCATTGAGCAGTTCTTC. Full variable domain (remainder filled in from reference TRBV28 and TRBJ2-1): DVKVTQSSRYLVKRTGEKVFLECVQDMDHENMFWYRQDPGLGLRLIYFSYDVKMKEKGDIPEGYSVSREKKERFSLILESASTNQTSMYLCASSLRGVIEQFFGPGTRLTVL.

DNA for the CDR3: TGTGCCAGCTCACCACTACAAGTAGGTGAGACCGGGGAGCTGTTTTTT. Protein: CASSPLQVGETGELFF. The chain recombines TRBV18 with TRBJ2-2; D is unresolved. V was trimmed by 1 base and J by 5 bases, leaving 14 bases between them. The CDR3 runs to 16 residues. CDR1 and CDR2 from the germline V gene are KGHSH and LQKENI.

This chain links TRBV18 with TRBJ1-1, with TRBD1 matching over 7 bases. Trimming cost V 1 base and J 4 bases; bases outside gene matches: 6. CDR1 and CDR2 (germline): KGHSH, LQKENI. CDR3 length: 15 amino acids. The CDR3 bases are TGTGCCAGCTCACCACTAACAGGGGAATTCACTGAAGCTTTCTTT. Its protein product is CASSPLTGEFTEAFF.

J is TRBJ2-7 and V is TRBV27; no clear D gene. The CDR3 spans 14 residues. The V gene lost 4 bases and the J gene lost 5 bases, with 15 bases spanning the gap. The V gene's germline CDR1 is MNHEY and CDR2 SMNVEV (reference sequence). The CDR3 DNA follows: TGTGCCAGCAGTTCACGTTACCCCGTAGACGAGCAGTACTTC. It encodes CASSSRYPVDEQYF.

The J gene is TRBJ2-7, the V gene TRBV27; no reliable D call. Per germline, CDR1 MNHEY and CDR2 SMNVEV (reference sequence). This CDR3 contains 13 residues. V dropped 2 bases and J dropped 3 bases, with 8 bases sitting between them. The CDR3 sequence is CASSLRAYYEQYF. In DNA form, the CDR3 reads TGTGCCAGCAGTTTAAGGGCATACTACGAGCAGTACTTC.

This chain connects TRBV7-8 to TRBJ2-3; TRBD1 matches at 10 bases. The CDR3 has 15 amino acids. Per germline, CDR1 SGHVS and CDR2 FQNEAQ. V was pared by 5 bases and J by 3 bases, with 5 bases of the junction left unmatched. The CDR3 spells CASSPDRGPTDTQYF. The CDR3 DNA reads TGTGCCAGCAGCCCCGACAGGGGGCCAACAGATACGCAGTATTTT.

CDR3 sequence: CASSLEGNYEQYF. The CDR3, as DNA: TGTGCCAGCAGCTTGGAGGGAAACTACGAGCAGTACTTC. The V and J genes are TRBV7-2 and TRBJ2-7; D might be TRBD2 (6 bases). From germline, CDR1 is SGHTA and CDR2 FQGNSA. V shed 3 bases and J shed 3 bases, with 9 bases lying between them. The CDR3 loop spans 13 amino acids. The entire variable domain, with the rest obtained from reference TRBV7-2 and TRBJ2-7, is as follows: GAGVSQSPSNKVTEKGKDVELRCDPISGHTALYWYRQSLGQGLEFLIYFQGNSAPDKSGLPSDRFSAERTGGSVSTLTIQRTQQEDSAVYLCASSLEGNYEQYFGPGTRLTVT.

V gene TRBV2 combines with J gene TRBJ2-4; the D is unclear. Germline V CDR1 and CDR2: SNHLY, FYNNEI. This CDR3 is 14 amino acids long. Trimming removed 3 bases at V and 10 bases at J, with 16 bases between. The CDR3 loop reads CASSDELGKTIQYF. The CDR3 DNA sequence: TGTGCCAGCAGTGATGAGTTAGGAAAAACTATTCAGTACTTC.

The rearrangement uses TRBV5-4 and TRBJ2-1; 9 positions agree with TRBD1. This CDR3 spans 14 amino acids. CDR1 and CDR2 from the germline V gene are SGHNT and YYREEE (reference sequence). The trim removed 0 bases at V and 7 bases at J, leaving 2 bases unmatched. CDR3 sequence: CASSLGGTGNEQFF. Written as DNA, the CDR3 is TGTGCCAGCAGCTTGGGCGGGACAGGGAATGAGCAGTTCTTC.

The chain is built from TRBV7-9 and TRBJ2-5; weak D call: TRBD1 (6 bases). CDR1 is SEHNR and CDR2 is FQNEAQ in the germline V gene (reference sequence). Trimming removed 5 bases at V and 2 bases at J, with 12 bases between. CDR3 length: 14 amino acids. As DNA, the CDR3 is TGTGCCAGCAGCGCCGGGACACTACAAGAGACCCAGTACTTC. This translates into CASSAGTLQETQYF.

The rearrangement joins TRBV6-5 to TRBJ2-1, with D perhaps matching TRBD1 (5 bases). The ends were cut back, 2 bases at V and 10 bases at J, with 12 bases in the middle. CDR3 length equals 13 residues. From germline, CDR1 is MNHEY and CDR2 SVGAGI. CDR3 nucleotides: TGTGCCAGCAGTTACCGTGCCAGGGTCGAGCAGTTCTTC. This encodes CASSYRARVEQFF.

This chain connects TRBV5-1 to TRBJ2-1; D is unresolved. In germline, CDR1 is SGHRS, CDR2 YFSETQ. CDR3 length: 17 amino acids. V dropped 1 base and J dropped 0 bases, with 14 bases sitting between them. The CDR3 reads CASSLYSSASSYNEQFF. CDR3 bases: TGCGCCAGCAGCTTGTATAGTTCAGCTAGCTCCTACAATGAGCAGTTCTTC.

The chain carries TRBV7-8 and TRBJ2-7; weak D call: TRBD1 (6 bases). Germline values: CDR1 SGHVS, CDR2 FQNEAQ. The CDR3 covers 15 residues. V gave up 2 bases and J gave up 3 bases, with 14 bases separating them. In DNA, the CDR3 is TGTGCCAGCAGCTTAACCGGCGGACAGAACTACGAGCAGTACTTC. It codes for CASSLTGGQNYEQYF.

The chain employs TRBV4-3 and TRBJ1-4; possibly TRBD1 for D (6 bases). Germline values: CDR1 LGHNA, CDR2 YSLEER. The CDR3 totals 16 residues. The V gene lost 0 bases and the J gene lost 6 bases, with 14 bases spanning the gap. Here the CDR3 reads CASSQDWGRGDEKLFF. The CDR3, as DNA: TGCGCCAGCAGCCAAGACTGGGGCAGGGGTGATGAAAAACTGTTTTTT.

V is TRBV7-2 and J is TRBJ1-5; tentatively, D is TRBD1 (6 bases). V was cut by 1 base and J by 7 bases, with 14 bases left in between. This CDR3 is 15 amino acids long. Per the germline V gene, CDR1 is SGHTA and CDR2 is FQGNSA. Written as DNA, the CDR3 is TGTGCCAGCAGCTTAGTTAGGGGGGCGGAACAGCCCCAGCATTTT. Its protein is CASSLVRGAEQPQHF.

A single count supports this clone. The chain has TRBV28 and TRBJ2-3, with 10 nucleotides matching TRBD2. The CDR3 is 15 amino acids. Germline V gene lookup returns CDR1 MDHEN and CDR2 SYDVKM. J was trimmed by 5 bases and V by 6 bases; bases with no gene match: 8. The CDR3 bases are TGTGCCAGCAGAAGGCTAGCGGGAGCCCGAGATACGCAGTATTTT. This translates into CASRRLAGARDTQYF.

The chain links TRBV7-9 to TRBJ2-7; no reliable D call. Germline V gene sequence: CDR1 SEHNR, CDR2 FQNEAQ (reference sequence). The CDR3 spans 14 residues. V was cut by 1 base and J by 3 bases, with 10 bases left in between. The chain's CDR3 is CASSLDWQGYEQYF. The CDR3 nucleotides are TGTGCCAGCAGCTTAGATTGGCAAGGCTACGAGCAGTACTTC.

The V call is TRBV5-4, the J call TRBJ2-3; 9 bases align to TRBD1. The V gene end was trimmed by 2 bases and the J gene end by 3 bases; junction bases not matched to a gene: 4. The CDR3 totals 15 residues. CDR1 is SGHNT and CDR2 is YYREEE in the germline V gene (reference sequence). The CDR3 bases are TGTGCCAGCAGCTTTGCGGGACAGGGAACAGATACGCAGTATTTT. Its translation is CASSFAGQGTDTQYF. The whole variable domain, filled in from reference TRBV5-4 and TRBJ2-3, reads ETGVTQSPTHLIKTRGQQVTLRCSSQSGHNTVSWYQQALGQGPQFIFQYYREEENGRGNFPPRFSGLQFPNYSSELNVNALELDDSALYLCASSFAGQGTDTQYFGPGTRLTVL.

Details on this clone: A read error is possible here, since a much larger clone lies one base away. The V gene is TRBV7-8, the J gene TRBJ1-3; possibly TRBD1 for D (5 bases). V shed 3 bases and J shed 0 bases, with 9 bases lying between them. The germline gives CDR1 SGHVS, CDR2 FQNEAQ. This CDR3 spans 15 amino acids. The DNA for the CDR3 is TGTGCCAGCAGCTTGGGACTGAACTCTGGAAACACCATATATTTT. Translation: CASSLGLNSGNTIYF.